Listed below are T cell receptor beta chains from one sample, sequenced in a study of CD8 T cells in ankylosing spondylitis. Each CDR3 protein is one row after TCRdb ran MiXCR on the 5' RACE reads. The sample includes about 130,000 distinct CDR3 sequences, about a sixth of them seen just once. The sequenced sample consisted of blood, either unsorted or a sorted T cell fraction (not recorded which). These receptors all come from a male donor with ankylosing spondylitis. CDR3s include the opening cysteine and the closing phenylalanine or tryptophan. A D gene is named only where the DNA matches it firmly. The size of a clone is reported for some rows only, either as once, few or many, or as a class for expanded clones.

V gene	D gene	clone size	J gene	CDR3 protein	CDR3 DNA
TRBV12-3/TRBV12-4	TRBD1	NA	TRBJ1-5	CASSPLMTGGQPQHF	TGTGCCAGCAGTCCCCTTATGACAGGGGGACAGCCCCAGCATTTT
TRBV11-1	TRBD1	few	TRBJ2-2	CASSISIIDRGNTGELFF	TGTGCCAGCAGCATTTCCATCATCGACAGGGGCAACACCGGGGAGCTGTTTTTT
TRBV29-1	TRBD1	NA	TRBJ2-7	CSVEGYGDSFYEQYF	TGCAGCGTTGAAGGGTATGGGGACAGCTTCTACGAGCAGTACTTC
TRBV19	TRBD1	many	TRBJ2-7	CASSIGQGGLYEQYF	TGTGCCAGTAGTATCGGACAGGGGGGACTCTACGAGCAGTACTTC
TRBV7-7	TRBD2	NA	TRBJ2-1	CASSLAPMTSGRNEQFF	TGTGCTAGCAGCTTAGCTCCCATGACTAGCGGGAGAAATGAGCAGTTCTTC
TRBV2	NA	few	TRBJ2-3	CASRRRRDTQYF	TGTGCCAGCAGGAGGAGGAGGGATACGCAGTATTTT
TRBV27	NA	few	TRBJ1-1	CASRFPGGEAFF	TGTGCCAGCAGGTTTCCGGGCGGTGAAGCTTTCTTT
TRBV3-1	TRBD2	few	TRBJ2-5	CASSPQWREGEETQYF	TGTGCCAGCAGCCCCCAGTGGCGGGAGGGCGAAGAGACCCAGTACTTC
TRBV11-2	NA	few	TRBJ2-2	CASSLLGGTGELFF	TGTGCCAGCAGCTTATTGGGCGGGACCGGGGAGCTGTTTTTT
TRBV5-1	NA	NA	TRBJ1-6	CASSSRGSRNSPLHF	TGCGCCAGCAGCTCGCGGGGTTCAAGGAATTCACCCCTCCACTTT
TRBV5-4	TRBD2	NA	TRBJ2-7	CASSPLAGDSYEQYF	TGTGCCAGCAGCCCGCTAGCGGGTGACTCCTACGAGCAGTACTTC
TRBV3-1	NA	NA	TRBJ1-3	CATSHRSPLTDGNTIYF	TGTGCCACCAGCCACCGGTCCCCCTTGACGGATGGAAACACCATATATTTT
TRBV20-1	TRBD2	NA	TRBJ2-1	CSASGASGRIPLNEQFF	TGCAGTGCTAGTGGGGCTAGCGGGAGGATTCCGCTTAATGAGCAGTTCTTC
TRBV7-9	NA	few	TRBJ2-7	CASSDWRTAKDYEQYF	TGTGCCAGCAGCGATTGGAGGACAGCGAAGGACTACGAGCAGTACTTC
TRBV7-9	NA	NA	TRBJ2-1	CASSLNKGSGFF	TGTGCCAGCAGCTTAAATAAGGGAAGCGGATTCTTC
TRBV5-6	NA	few	TRBJ1-2	CASSLAGGTPFNYGYTF	TGTGCCAGCAGCTTGGCGGGCGGGACACCGTTTAACTATGGCTACACCTTC
TRBV5-5	TRBD2	NA	TRBJ2-1	CASSFRLAGVAEQFF	TGTGCCAGCAGCTTCAGACTAGCGGGAGTCGCTGAGCAGTTCTTC